At least ten counts were recorded for the clone carrying this T cell receptor (beta chain). TCRdb recomputed calls from the RACE reads with MiXCR, one row per CDR3 protein. Of about 85,000 distinct CDR3 sequences listed, roughly 10% are singletons. Time point noted: patch test 2, 6 weeks after DPC sensitization. Treatment given: therapeutic diphenylcyclopropenone sensitization with weekly scalp DPC. The data derive from a study of human T cells and chemical hapten exposure. Per the germline V gene, CDR1 is SGHRS and CDR2 is YFSETQ. The CDR3 contains 14 residues. V was trimmed by 2 bases and J by 4 bases, leaving 12 bases between them.

The sample consisted of whole blood, taken in connection with sensitization to the hapten diphenylcyclopropenone (DPC). This chain joins TRBV5-1 and TRBJ1-2; TRBD1 is a possible D gene (6 bases). The source is a man aged 18 to 35 with alopecia areata. Some clones in this sample may be carry-over from other donors' samples. The CDR3 sequence is CASSLPGVRYGYTF. The CDR3, as DNA: TGCGCCAGCAGCTTACCAGGGGTCCGCTATGGCTACACCTTC.